This T cell receptor beta chain was sequenced in a study of blood T cell repertoires in COVID-19. Study-level information: Researchers got acute and convalescent COVID-19 samples from the United States, Italy and Spain.

Produced via immunoSEQ multiplex PCR; TCRdb's table is partial and in-frame only. Among 180,000 or so clones listed, roughly nine tenths were seen once. Clinical histories supplied by participants themselves formed the basis of cohort assignment. The germline gives CDR1 GTSNPN, CDR2 SVGIG (reference sequence). The CDR3 extends over 12 amino acids. V lost 2 bases and J 4 bases, leaving 8 bases between the germline ends. The receptor was derived from a human donor with acute COVID-19. The donor label of this sample is uncertain. The specimen was PBMCs or T cells enriched from blood (not recorded which). The chain couples TRBV30 to TRBJ1-2; D not resolved. CDR3 region: CAWSSSSYGYTF. CDR3 coding DNA: TGTGCCTGGAGTTCGTCGAGCTATGGCTACACCTTC.